Presented here are 11 T cell receptor beta chains from one specimen sequenced in a study of response to subunit inactivated influenza vaccine. TCRdb redid the calling of the RT-PCR reads with MiXCR, one entry per CDR3 protein. Of roughly 630,000 distinct CDR3 sequences in the sample, 14% are singletons; the top ten hold roughly 7.6%. The sequences come from PBMCs from blood, collected 14 days before vaccination. All receptors derive from a man aged 45-60 years who received an inactivated influenza vaccine.

The chain employs TRBV20-1 and TRBJ2-6, with 9 bases matching TRBD2. CDR3 length: 15 residues. V lost 2 bases to trimming and J lost 3 bases; unmatched junction nucleotides: 2. Germline CDR1 reads DFQATT; CDR2 reads SNEGSKA (reference sequence). Here the CDR3 DNA reads TGCAGTGCTAGACTAGCGGGAAGTGGGGCCAACGTCCTGACTTTC. Translation gives CSARLAGSGANVLTF.

V gene TRBV25-1 combines with J gene TRBJ1-3, with D perhaps TRBD1 (5 bases). The CDR3 runs to 15 residues. Germline V lookup: CDR1 MGHDK, CDR2 SYGVNS. Deletions cut 1 base from V and 2 bases from J, with 9 bases between. The CDR3 bases are TGTGCCAGCAGTGAATGGAAGGGGCCTGGAAACACCATATATTTT. The encoded protein is CASSEWKGPGNTIYF.

A few counts support this clonotype. The CDR3 here is CASRLAASTDTQYF. CDR3 DNA: TGTGCCAGCCGATTAGCGGCAAGCACAGATACGCAGTATTTT. The chain recombines TRBV12-3 or TRBV12-4 with TRBJ2-3, with a weak D call TRBD2 (6 bases). Trimming left V 8 bases short and J 0 bases short, with 12 bases between. The CDR3 runs to 14 residues.

The table lists this clonotype with a few counts. This chain links TRBV4-2 with TRBJ2-5; the D gene is possibly TRBD2 (6 bases). This CDR3 comprises 16 residues. V gave up 0 bases and J gave up 2 bases, with 13 bases separating them. Germline loops: CDR1 LGHNA, CDR2 YNFKEQ. CDR3 region: CASSQDWRGAQETQYF. CDR3 DNA sequence: TGTGCCAGCAGCCAAGACTGGCGGGGCGCGCAAGAGACCCAGTACTTC.

Only a few counts were recorded for this clonotype. The chain couples TRBV23-1 to TRBJ2-7; 7 positions match TRBD1. TRBV23-1 carries the ORF label, with uncertain function. V dropped 6 bases and J dropped 3; count of bases not matched to a gene: 11. The CDR3 consists of 15 residues. The chain's CDR3 is CASSSPGQNYYEQYF. The DNA for the CDR3 is TGCGCCAGCAGCAGCCCGGGACAGAATTACTACGAGCAGTACTTC.

This clonotype was detected ten times or more. This rearrangement joins TRBV6-1 to TRBJ2-1, with 13 bases that match TRBD2. Per the germline V gene, CDR1 is MNHNS and CDR2 is SASEGT. The CDR3 extends over 15 amino acids. V trimming: 6 bases; J trimming: 4 bases; junction bases outside the gene matches: 3. As DNA, the CDR3 is TGTGCCAGCAGCAGACTAGCGGGAGGTTACAATGAGCAGTTCTTC. Translating gives CASSRLAGGYNEQFF.

There are a few counts of this clonotype. The chain employs TRBV29-1 and TRBJ2-1; D gene unclear. V was shortened by 7 bases and J by 4 bases, with 17 bases between the two germline ends. The CDR3 has 14 amino acids. The V gene's germline CDR1 is SQVTM and CDR2 ANQGSEA. CDR3: CSAARAVLYNEQFF. In nucleotides, the CDR3 is TGCAGCGCTGCCCGGGCGGTGTTGTACAATGAGCAGTTCTTC.

The table lists this clonotype with a few counts. The V call is TRBV28, the J call TRBJ2-7, with TRBD1 identical over 7 bases. This CDR3 is 14 amino acids long. From germline, CDR1 is MDHEN and CDR2 SYDVKM. Germline trimming cut 4 bases from V and 4 bases from J; bases unmatched to any gene: 7. CDR3 amino acids: CASSYKDRIYEQYF. CDR3 DNA: TGTGCCAGCAGTTACAAGGACAGGATTTACGAGCAGTACTTC.

There are many counts of this clonotype. The V call is TRBV12-3 or TRBV12-4, the J call TRBJ2-2; D is uncertain. Trimming took 5 bases from V and 3 from J, leaving 7 bases between them. The CDR3 runs 13 residues. The chain's CDR3 is CASSTSDTGELFF. CDR3 in DNA: TGTGCCAGCAGTACATCCGACACCGGGGAGCTGTTTTTT.

This clonotype has just a few counts. This chain links TRBV28 with TRBJ2-6; no clear D gene. The CDR3 has 13 residues. The V gene's germline CDR1 is MDHEN and CDR2 SYDVKM. Trimming took off 7 bases at V and 3 bases at J, with 7 bases between the two ends. CDR3 sequence (DNA): TGTGCCAGCACCAAAGGTGGGGCCAACGTCCTGACTTTC. This sequence encodes CASTKGGANVLTF.

This clonotype was seen repeatedly, ten times or more. This chain connects TRBV28 to TRBJ2-5; D is uncertain. The germline CDR1 and CDR2 sequences are MDHEN and SYDVKM. The CDR3 contains 10 residues. With 6 bases removed from V and 2 bases from J, the gap between germline ends came to 1 base. The CDR3 region is CASRQETQYF. The CDR3 bases are TGTGCCAGCAGACAAGAGACCCAGTACTTC.